The rows below give T cell receptor beta chains drawn from one sample of a study of blood T cell repertoires in COVID-19. The method was immunoSEQ multiplex PCR; TCRdb's version includes in-frame clones alone and lacks a portion of them. The sample consists of roughly 260,000 clones, around 82% of them appearing once. Sequenced: peripheral blood. The receptors originated from a woman aged 70-85 years with acute or convalescent COVID-19. CDR3s include the opening cysteine and the closing phenylalanine or tryptophan. D genes are given only for firm matches. Size tells how often a clone was seen (once, few, many) or the class of an expanded clone, and some rows leave it out.

d_call j_call v_call clone_size cdr3_aa cdr3_nt
NA TRBJ2-7 TRBV12-3/TRBV12-4 many CASRRNSYEQYF TGTGCCAGCAGAAGGAACAGCTACGAGCAGTACTTC
NA TRBJ1-1 TRBV19 NA CASSIVAGAEAFF TGTGCCAGTAGTATAGTCGCGGGCGCTGAAGCTTTCTTT
TRBD1 TRBJ1-1 TRBV19 NA CASTSDRGLHTEAFF TGTGCCAGTACAAGTGACAGGGGGCTGCACACTGAAGCTTTCTTT
NA TRBJ1-2 TRBV28 NA CATNQNNYGYTF TGTGCCACCAACCAGAATAACTATGGCTACACCTTC
TRBD2 TRBJ2-7 TRBV29-1 NA CSVRGVSGASYEQYF TGCAGCGTTCGAGGGGTTAGCGGGGCTTCCTACGAGCAGTACTTC
NA TRBJ1-2 TRBV5-1 NA CASSFQDNYGYTF TGCGCCAGCAGCTTTCAGGATAACTATGGCTACACCTTC
NA TRBJ1-1 TRBV5-5 NA CASSYTGTEAFF TGTGCCAGCAGCTACACAGGCACGGAAGCTTTCTTT
NA TRBJ2-5 TRBV19 NA CASSTGQGGQETQYF TGTGCCAGTAGTACTGGACAGGGAGGGCAAGAGACCCAGTACTTC
TRBD1 TRBJ1-5 TRBV5-1 once CASSLDTGGSQPQHF TGCGCCAGCAGCTTGGATACAGGGGGCAGTCAGCCCCAGCATTTT
NA TRBJ1-6 TRBV19 NA CASSLDRLYSNSPLHF TGTGCCAGTAGTCTCGACAGGCTCTATTCCAATTCACCCCTCCACTTT
NA TRBJ2-7 TRBV19 NA CASSIDGRGEQYF TGTGCCAGTAGTATAGACGGGCGGGGCGAGCAGTACTTC
NA TRBJ1-1 TRBV12-3/TRBV12-4 NA CASQNTEAFF TGTGCCAGCCAGAACACTGAAGCTTTCTTT
NA TRBJ1-6 TRBV7-2 NA CASSLSGKGSPLHF TGTGCCAGCAGCTTATCGGGGAAAGGTTCACCCCTCCACTTT
TRBD1 TRBJ1-2 TRBV19 few CASSSPDRLAGYTF TGTGCCAGTAGTTCTCCGGACAGGCTTGCTGGCTACACCTTC
TRBD2 TRBJ2-5 TRBV7-2 NA CASSTRTSGGADTQETQYF TGTGCCAGCAGCACCAGGACTAGCGGGGGGGCGGATACTCAAGAGACCCAGTACTTC
NA TRBJ1-1 TRBV11-2 NA CASSLELLNTEAFF TGTGCCAGCAGCTTAGAACTTCTGAACACTGAAGCTTTCTTT
NA TRBJ1-4 TRBV9 once CASSASFSRSGSGKLFF TGTGCCAGCAGCGCCTCGTTCTCCAGATCCGGGTCGGGAAAACTGTTTTTT
NA TRBJ1-2 TRBV7-2 NA CASSLEVRGGGYTF TGTGCCAGCAGCTTAGAGGTGCGGGGAGGCGGCTACACCTTC
NA TRBJ1-1 TRBV7-2 NA CASSLKPPTEAFF TGTGCCAGCAGCTTAAAGCCCCCCACTGAAGCTTTCTTT
TRBD1 TRBJ1-4 TRBV7-9 NA CASSLAQGGEKLFF TGTGCCAGCAGCTTAGCGCAGGGGGGCGAAAAACTGTTTTTT
TRBD1 TRBJ2-7 TRBV6-5 NA CASKGAGGQYF TGTGCCAGCAAAGGAGCAGGGGGGCAGTACTTC
NA TRBJ1-5 TRBV7-2 few CASSYQYTNQPQHF TGTGCCAGCAGCTACCAATACACCAATCAGCCCCAGCATTTT
TRBD1 TRBJ2-5 TRBV5-1 NA CASSLGYRQGLETQYF TGCGCCAGCAGCTTGGGATATAGACAGGGCCTTGAGACCCAGTACTTC
NA TRBJ1-3 TRBV18 once CASSPTQGGGNTIYF TGTGCCAGCTCACCGACACAGGGTGGAGGAAACACCATATATTTT
NA TRBJ1-2 TRBV11-2 NA CASSYGGNYGYTF TGTGCCAGCAGCTACGGGGGTAACTATGGCTACACCTTC
TRBD1 TRBJ1-6 TRBV19 NA CASSNRQGLGSPLHF TGTGCCAGTAGTAACCGACAGGGGTTGGGATCACCCCTCCACTTT
NA TRBJ2-2 TRBV7-2 once CASSLAAVTGELFF TGTGCCAGCAGCTTAGCGGCAGTGACCGGGGAGCTGTTTTTT
TRBD1 TRBJ2-4 TRBV5-1 NA CASSDRDRVPIAKNIQYF TGCGCCAGCAGCGACCGGGACAGGGTACCTATAGCCAAAAACATTCAGTACTTC
TRBD1 TRBJ1-6 TRBV28 NA CASSTDRGWSPLHF TGTGCCAGCAGCACGGACAGGGGGTGGTCACCCCTCCACTTT
NA TRBJ1-1 TRBV2 once CASRGDTNTEAFF TGTGCCAGCAGAGGGGACACCAACACTGAAGCTTTCTTT
TRBD1 TRBJ1-6 TRBV4-2 NA CASSQDTGVNNSPLHF TGTGCCAGCAGCCAAGATACAGGGGTTAATAATTCACCCCTCCACTTT
NA TRBJ2-2 TRBV6-1 NA CASSEARQGLTGELFF TGTGCCAGCAGTGAAGCGCGGCAGGGTCTCACCGGGGAGCTGTTTTTT
TRBD1 TRBJ1-1 TRBV30 NA CAWIKQPGQFPAFF TGTGCCTGGATTAAACAACCGGGACAGTTCCCAGCTTTCTTT
TRBD1 TRBJ2-7 TRBV6-2/TRBV6-3 NA CASSYSIGQGPHEQYF TGTGCCAGCAGTTATTCTATTGGACAGGGTCCCCACGAGCAGTACTTC
TRBD1 TRBJ1-2 TRBV11-2 NA CASSSDRDGYTF TGTGCCAGCAGCTCGGACAGGGATGGCTACACCTTC
NA TRBJ2-1 TRBV10-3 once CAISAGNEQFF TGTGCCATCAGTGCAGGCAATGAGCAGTTCTTC
NA TRBJ2-1 TRBV6-6 NA CASSYGGSSSYNEQFF TGTGCCAGCAGTTACGGGGGGTCAAGCTCCTACAATGAGCAGTTCTTC
NA TRBJ1-5 TRBV5-1 once CASSLESGRNQPQHF TGCGCCAGCAGCTTGGAGTCAGGGAGGAATCAGCCCCAGCATTTT
TRBD1 TRBJ1-5 TRBV10-2 NA CASNGQGANQPQHF TGCGCCAGCAATGGACAGGGGGCTAATCAGCCCCAGCATTTT
TRBD1 TRBJ1-1 TRBV4-2 NA CASSQGLPGQGNTEAFF TGTGCCAGCAGCCAAGGTTTACCGGGACAGGGGAACACTGAAGCTTTCTTT
NA TRBJ2-5 TRBV19 NA CASRGGAVETQYF TGTGCCAGTCGAGGGGGGGCGGTCGAGACCCAGTACTTC
NA TRBJ1-3 TRBV12-3/TRBV12-4 NA CASSFNSGNTIYF TGTGCCAGCAGTTTTAACTCTGGAAACACCATATATTTT